This TCR beta chain was observed in a study of PD-1 blockade in classical Hodgkin lymphoma. Study summary: Patients got intravenous nivolumab 3 mg/kg every 2 weeks.

TCRdb's copy holds only in-frame clones and misses some; the assay was immunoSEQ multiplex PCR. The table lists about 47,000 clones, approximately 80% of them singletons. Whole-study results and caveats: CD4+ TCR diversity, unlike CD8+, climbed significantly by C4D1. Newly diagnosed patients were reported to start with lower TCR diversity than healthy donors.

Documented time point: cycle 4 day 1 (C4D1), after more than 5 weeks of nivolumab. Every single patient, without exception, relapsed after autologous stem cell transplantation, and brentuximab vedotin exposure varied. A word on this clone: Antigen: not known.

This sequence was found in a human donor with classical Hodgkin lymphoma. Here the sequenced sample was peripheral blood mononuclear cells (PBMCs), taken before the fourth cycle of nivolumab.

The CDR3 nucleotides are TGCGCCAGCAGCGCGGGGACAGGGCCCCAAGAGACCCAGTACTTC. Its translation: CASSAGTGPQETQYF. V usage is TRBV5-1 and J usage is TRBJ2-5; 9 bases align to TRBD1. The CDR3 is 15 amino acids. The V gene's germline CDR1 is SGHRS and CDR2 YFSETQ. V was pared by 4 bases and J by 1 base, with 5 bases of the junction left unmatched.